These T cell receptor beta chains were read from a single sample in a study of T cell changes during pregnancy in multiple sclerosis. TCRdb's table, derived via immunoSEQ multiplex PCR, lists solely in-frame clones and lacks some. The repertoire holds about 29,000 clones, with around nine tenths as singletons. The sample was CD8+ T cells from peripheral blood mononuclear cells, taken before pregnancy. Receptors originate from a female donor with multiple sclerosis, enrolled in a pregnancy study. Both conserved end residues are part of each CDR3. D genes are given only for firm matches. Size values are once, few and many counts, or a class for expanded clones, and some rows have none.

d_gene: TRBD1; abundance: -; v_gene: TRBV5-1; j_gene: TRBJ1-1; CDR3nt: TGCGCCAGCAGCTTCCGGACAGGACAGAACACTGAAGCTTTCTTT; CDR3aa: CASSFRTGQNTEAFF
d_gene: -; abundance: -; v_gene: TRBV10-3; j_gene: TRBJ2-1; CDR3nt: TGTGCCATCAGCGGGACAATGGGCAACAATGAGCAGTTCTTC; CDR3aa: CAISGTMGNNEQFF
d_gene: TRBD2; abundance: few; v_gene: TRBV7-9; j_gene: TRBJ2-7; CDR3nt: TGTGCCAGCAGCTCCGGGACTAGACCCGAGCAGTACTTC; CDR3aa: CASSSGTRPEQYF
d_gene: TRBD2; abundance: -; v_gene: TRBV6-1; j_gene: TRBJ2-7; CDR3nt: TGTGCCGCACTTCGTCCGGGACTAGGGGCCAGCGAGCAGTACTTC; CDR3aa: CAALRPGLGASEQYF
d_gene: -; abundance: -; v_gene: TRBV29-1; j_gene: TRBJ2-1; CDR3nt: TGCAGCTTTGAAGGCGGAACCTACAATGAGCAGTTCTTC; CDR3aa: CSFEGGTYNEQFF
d_gene: TRBD1; abundance: -; v_gene: TRBV5-1; j_gene: TRBJ2-2; CDR3nt: TGCGCCAGCAGCTGGCCCCTGGGACAGCCGAACACCGGGGAGCTGTTTTTT; CDR3aa: CASSWPLGQPNTGELFF
d_gene: -; abundance: -; v_gene: TRBV7-3; j_gene: TRBJ2-3; CDR3nt: TGTGCCAGCAGCCCTGCAGGGTACACAGATACGCAGTATTTT; CDR3aa: CASSPAGYTDTQYF
d_gene: TRBD1; abundance: once; v_gene: TRBV7-9; j_gene: TRBJ2-7; CDR3nt: TGTGCCAGCAGCCCCCGGGACAGGGGGCTGAACGAGCAGTACTTC; CDR3aa: CASSPRDRGLNEQYF
d_gene: -; abundance: -; v_gene: TRBV2; j_gene: TRBJ2-3; CDR3nt: TGTGCCAGCAGCGAACAGGGAATGCGCACAGATACGCAGTATTTT; CDR3aa: CASSEQGMRTDTQYF
d_gene: TRBD1; abundance: -; v_gene: TRBV28; j_gene: TRBJ2-7; CDR3nt: TGTGCCAGCACCCCCGGGACAGGGACCTACGAGCAGTACTTC; CDR3aa: CASTPGTGTYEQYF
d_gene: TRBD2; abundance: -; v_gene: TRBV6-5; j_gene: TRBJ2-2; CDR3nt: TGTGCCAGCAGCCCGTGGACTAGCGGGGGAGGGGAGCTGTTTTTT; CDR3aa: CASSPWTSGGGELFF